This T cell receptor (beta chain) was profiled in a study of shared clonotypes between healthy human individuals. On this clone: Its antigen is unknown.

Study-level findings and limits: It was only blood that was sampled, and tissue repertoires likely differ. Naive subsets generally had larger estimated richness than memory subsets. The sharing of 4.5% to 5.5% of naive CD4 clonotypes was seen across a handful of donors.

The CDR3 has 15 residues. Germline CDR1 is MNHNS and CDR2 is SASEGT. V was clipped by 2 bases and J by 6 bases, with 14 bases between them. Once extracted for a subset, genomic DNA was divided evenly among several immunoSEQ plates. Data came from immunoSEQ multiplex PCR; TCRdb stores just in-frame clones and leaves some out. Counted here are 2 million to 3 million clones, 93% occurring once; the ten biggest clones make up around 0.4%. The TCR originated in a man aged 18 to 30 in good health. Some clones in this sample may be carry-over from other donors' samples. The J gene is TRBJ2-1, the V gene TRBV6-1; D remains unclear. The sample consisted of naive CD4+ T cells from PBMCs. Subset here: CD45RA+ positively selected. CDR3 in amino acids: CASSENPPSLNEQFF. CDR3 sequence (DNA): TGTGCCAGCAGTGAAAACCCTCCCTCTCTCAATGAGCAGTTCTTC.